These T cell receptor beta chains were read from a single sample in a study of blood T cell repertoires in COVID-19. The repertoire was sequenced with immunoSEQ multiplex PCR; TCRdb's copy has only in-frame clones and lacks some. The repertoire holds roughly 340,000 clones, with roughly 86% as singletons. Sequenced material: peripheral blood. All receptors come from a woman between 70 and 85 years old with COVID-19, enrolled during active disease. Each CDR3 is given without its conserved first and last residue.

v_gene	len	j_gene	CDR3aa
TRBV10-3	13	TRBJ2-5	AISESRQSSETQY
TRBV7-2	12	TRBJ2-5	ASSFLTGAETQY
TRBV6-5	11	TRBJ2-3	ASSYAYTDTQY
TRBV18	12	TRBJ2-7	ASSPTGGVNEQY
TRBV4-1	12	TRBJ2-3	ASSQDLGVDTQY
TRBV10-3	12	TRBJ2-7	AISESPGSHEQY
TRBV24-1	13	TRBJ1-2	ATSDVRQGDYGYT
TRBV3-1/TRBV3-2	16	TRBJ2-2	ASSQAWDAGGNTGELF
TRBV18	12	TRBJ2-5	ASSPTSPQETQY
TRBV29-1	11	TRBJ1-1	SVGGVLYTEAF
TRBV7-9	13	TRBJ2-3	ASSQGLLATDTQY
TRBV28	12	TRBJ2-3	ATQQGALTDTQY
TRBV19	11	TRBJ1-1	ASSIESLREAF